These 21 T cell receptor beta chains came from one sample sequenced in a study of cytomegalovirus exposure and HLA in healthy donors. With 60 Vbeta and 13 Jbeta primers, the PCR was carried out. The assay was immunoSEQ multiplex PCR, and TCRdb's table has in-frame clones only and misses some. Of about 150,000 clones in the sample, 70% to 80% were seen once. The sequencing sample was made of PBMCs. All receptors derive from a young man in good health and CMV-seropositive.

This clone was seen a handful of times. V usage is TRBV28 and J usage is TRBJ1-2; D remains unclear. Germline V gene lookup returns CDR1 MDHEN and CDR2 SYDVKM. The CDR3 length is 13 residues. Trimming left V 5 bases short and J 4 bases short, with 11 bases between. The DNA of the CDR3 is TGTGCCAGCAGTCCAAACGGGGTCTATGGCTACACCTTC. It encodes CASSPNGVYGYTF.

The V and J genes are TRBV7-9 and TRBJ2-5, with 10 bases aligning to TRBD1. Germline V gives CDR1 SEHNR, CDR2 FQNEAQ (reference sequence). CDR3 length equals 16 residues. With 5 bases clipped from V and 4 bases from J, the junction kept 10 bases outside the gene matches. CDR3 bases: TGTGCCAGCAGCCCTAAGAGGGACAGGGGACCAGAGACCCAGTACTTC. Protein product: CASSPKRDRGPETQYF.

This chain links TRBV4-2 with TRBJ2-7; weak D call: TRBD2 (5 bases). Germline CDR1 is LGHNA and CDR2 is YNFKEQ. This CDR3 is 15 amino acids long. V dropped 2 bases and J dropped 6 bases, with 17 bases sitting between them. The CDR3, as DNA: TGTGCCAGCAGCCAATTGGTAAGCGACCGGGGCGAGCAGTACTTC. Translated: CASSQLVSDRGEQYF.

The J gene is TRBJ1-5, the V gene TRBV27; 8 bases fit TRBD1. CDR1 is MNHEY, CDR2 SMNVEV, per germline (reference sequence). Losses at the gene ends were 8 bases for V and 5 bases for J; bases not matched to a gene: 8. The CDR3 totals 14 residues. CDR3 loop: CASSPGGVYQPQHF. CDR3 bases: TGTGCCAGCTCCCCAGGGGGCGTTTATCAGCCCCAGCATTTT.

The CDR3 reads CASSLSAGTRVMNTQYF. In DNA form, the CDR3 reads TGTGCCAGCAGCTTGAGTGCCGGGACTAGGGTTATGAATACGCAGTATTTT. The V and J genes are TRBV5-4 and TRBJ2-3; 8 nucleotides align to TRBD2. This CDR3 has 17 residues. Trimming at V came to 1 base and at J to 7 bases, leaving 14 bases not matched to a gene. Germline V gene sequence: CDR1 SGHNT, CDR2 YYREEE (reference sequence).

A single count supports this clone. The chain has TRBV15 and TRBJ1-4; 7 bases align to TRBD1. Germline V lookup: CDR1 LNHNV, CDR2 YYDKDF (reference sequence). V shed 4 bases and J 2 bases; nucleotides not matched to a gene: 7. The CDR3 contains 16 residues. In nucleotides, the CDR3 is TGTGCCACCAGCAAGACAGGGTTGGGGACTAATGAAAAACTGTTTTTT. Amino acids: CATSKTGLGTNEKLFF.

This chain uses TRBV5-1 with TRBJ2-7, with 7 bases matching TRBD1. The CDR3 length is 15 residues. Trimming at V came to 2 bases and at J to 5 bases, leaving 10 bases not matched to a gene. Germline V gives CDR1 SGHRS, CDR2 YFSETQ. The chain's CDR3 is CASSLQPWTGNEQYF. The CDR3 DNA follows: TGCGCCAGCAGCTTACAACCCTGGACAGGTAACGAGCAGTACTTC.

This rearrangement joins TRBV7-2 to TRBJ2-3; 9 nucleotides line up with TRBD2. The CDR3 extends over 19 amino acids. Germline CDR1 and CDR2: SGHTA and FQGNSA. The J segment lost 2 bases and the V segment lost 4 bases, leaving 16 bases of the junction unmatched. The CDR3 DNA reads TGTGCCAGCAGCTCAATACTAGCGGGCGTGCCATCATTCACAGATACGCAGTATTTT. Its protein product is CASSSILAGVPSFTDTQYF.

V is TRBV19 and J is TRBJ1-4; a weak D match, TRBD1 (5 bases). Germline V gene lookup returns CDR1 LNHDA and CDR2 SQIVND (reference sequence). Trimming left V 9 bases short and J 3 bases short, with 11 bases between. The CDR3 loop spans 13 amino acids. CDR3 in amino acids: CASSGGANEKLFF. CDR3 nucleotides: TGTGCCAGCTCCGGGGGTGCTAATGAAAAACTGTTTTTT.

The CDR3 nucleotides are TGTGCCAGCTCACCCGACAGGGCCGGGGGGGCCTCTGGAAACACCATATATTTT. Protein sequence: CASSPDRAGGASGNTIYF. The chain has TRBV18 and TRBJ1-3; 7 nucleotides line up with TRBD1. Germline CDR1 reads KGHSH; CDR2 reads LQKENI. Trimming at V came to 3 bases and at J to 0 bases, leaving 11 bases not matched to a gene. CDR3 length: 18 amino acids.

The CDR3, as DNA: TGTGCCAGCAGTTTATGGGCTAGGGGGAACACTGAAGCTTTCTTT. Residues: CASSLWARGNTEAFF. This chain links TRBV28 with TRBJ1-1; perhaps TRBD1 as D (5 bases). This CDR3 spans 15 amino acids. Germline V CDR1 and CDR2: MDHEN, SYDVKM. V was cut by 0 bases and J by 1 base, with 9 bases left in between. Looking up the rest from reference TRBV28 and TRBJ1-1 gives the full variable domain: DVKVTQSSRYLVKRTGEKVFLECVQDMDHENMFWYRQDPGLGLRLIYFSYDVKMKEKGDIPEGYSVSREKKERFSLILESASTNQTSMYLCASSLWARGNTEAFFGQGTRLTVV.

J is TRBJ2-2 and V is TRBV6-1; TRBD2 agrees at 9 bases. The junction had 5 bases not matched to a gene; V was cut back by 0 bases and J by 3 bases. Germline CDR1 reads MNHNS; CDR2 reads SASEGT. CDR3 size: 17 residues. The CDR3 region has the DNA TGTGCCAGCAGTGAAGCAACGGCGGGAGGGTACACCGGGGAGCTGTTTTTT. This gives the protein CASSEATAGGYTGELFF.

The rearrangement uses TRBV28 and TRBJ2-7; 9 bases are a match to TRBD1. Looked up from germline, CDR1 is MDHEN and CDR2 is SYDVKM. The CDR3 length is 15 residues. After removal of 0 bases from V and 4 bases from J, the junction contained 4 bases not matched to a gene. CDR3 residues: CASSLWTGGAYEQYF. CDR3 DNA sequence: TGTGCCAGCAGTTTATGGACAGGGGGTGCATACGAGCAGTACTTC.

The V call is TRBV5-1, the J call TRBJ2-5; TRBD2 matches 10 bases. The V gene's germline CDR1 is SGHRS and CDR2 YFSETQ. V lost 6 bases and J lost 4; bases outside the gene matches: 12. This CDR3 contains 16 residues. The CDR3 is CASTNGKAGGAETQYF. CDR3 nucleotides: TGCGCCAGCACCAACGGGAAAGCGGGGGGGGCAGAGACCCAGTACTTC.

The V call is TRBV6-1, the J call TRBJ2-4, with D possibly being TRBD2 (6 bases). The germline CDR1 and CDR2 sequences are MNHNS and SASEGT. V lost 2 bases to trimming and J lost 1 base, with 15 bases between them. The CDR3 contains 17 residues. The CDR3 nucleotides read TGTGCCAGCAGTGAATCGGGCGGGGAGGCGGCCAAAAACATTCAGTACTTC. Translated, it gives CASSESGGEAAKNIQYF.

This clone turned up a few times. The chain uses TRBV25-1 and TRBJ2-5, with TRBD2 matching 7 bases. This CDR3 region has 14 residues. Germline CDR1 reads MGHDK; CDR2 reads SYGVNS. Unmatched junction bases numbered 7, after V lost 4 bases and J lost 5 bases. CDR3 in amino acids: CASSGLAESETQYF. In DNA, the CDR3 is TGTGCCAGCAGTGGACTAGCCGAGTCTGAGACCCAGTACTTC.

This rearrangement joins TRBV11-2 to TRBJ2-1; no definite D call. V lost 2 bases and J 7 bases, leaving 3 bases between the germline ends. In germline, CDR1 is SGHAT, CDR2 FQNNGV. The CDR3 covers 11 residues. The CDR3 loop reads CASSLPNEQFF. The CDR3 DNA is TGTGCCAGCAGCTTACCGAATGAGCAGTTCTTC.

This clone was observed a single time. The chain uses TRBV7-3 and TRBJ2-3; 9 bases agree with TRBD1. This CDR3 contains 15 residues. The trim removed 4 bases at V and 1 base at J, leaving 3 bases unmatched. Per germline, CDR1 SGHTA and CDR2 FQGTGA. The CDR3 nucleotides are TGTGCCAGCAGCTACAGGGGGCCTGGCACAGATACGCAGTATTTT. Its protein product is CASSYRGPGTDTQYF.

The chain joins TRBV6-4 to TRBJ2-3; TRBD2 matches 7 bases. Germline trimming cut 3 bases from V and 6 bases from J; bases unmatched to any gene: 3. The germline V gene encodes CDR1 MRHNA and CDR2 SNTAGT. This CDR3 contains 13 residues. The CDR3 region has the DNA TGTGCCAGCAGTGAGGAACTAGCGGATACGCAGTATTTT. Amino acids: CASSEELADTQYF.

In this sample, this clone turned up a few times. This sequence joins TRBV9 and TRBJ2-1; weak D call: TRBD1 (6 bases). Trimming stripped 1 base from V and 3 bases from J, with 14 bases between. The CDR3 consists of 16 residues. Per germline, CDR1 SGDLS and CDR2 YYNGEE. CDR3 in amino acids: CASSVSVGTLYNEQFF. The CDR3 nucleotides are TGTGCCAGCAGCGTATCCGTCGGGACACTCTACAATGAGCAGTTCTTC.

CDR3 coding DNA: TGTGCCAGCAGTTCCATGGTCGGAGTCCCCGGGGAGCTGTTTTTT. This sequence encodes CASSSMVGVPGELFF. The V and J genes are TRBV7-2 and TRBJ2-2; D not resolved. The germline CDR1 and CDR2 sequences are SGHTA and FQGNSA. V lost 6 bases to trimming and J lost 6 bases, with 17 bases between them. The CDR3 totals 15 residues.